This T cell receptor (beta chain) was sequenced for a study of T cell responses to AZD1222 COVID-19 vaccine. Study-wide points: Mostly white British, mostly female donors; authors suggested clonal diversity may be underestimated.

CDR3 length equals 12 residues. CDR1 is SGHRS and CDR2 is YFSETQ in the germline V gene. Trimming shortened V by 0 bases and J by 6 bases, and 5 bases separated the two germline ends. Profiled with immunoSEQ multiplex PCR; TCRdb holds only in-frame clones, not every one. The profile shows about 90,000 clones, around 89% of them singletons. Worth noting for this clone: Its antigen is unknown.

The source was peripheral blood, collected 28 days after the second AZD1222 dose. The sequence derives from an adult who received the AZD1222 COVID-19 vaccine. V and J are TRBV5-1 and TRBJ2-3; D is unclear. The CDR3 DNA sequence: TGCGCCAGCAGCTTGGTGTGGGATACGCAGTATTTT. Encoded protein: CASSLVWDTQYF.